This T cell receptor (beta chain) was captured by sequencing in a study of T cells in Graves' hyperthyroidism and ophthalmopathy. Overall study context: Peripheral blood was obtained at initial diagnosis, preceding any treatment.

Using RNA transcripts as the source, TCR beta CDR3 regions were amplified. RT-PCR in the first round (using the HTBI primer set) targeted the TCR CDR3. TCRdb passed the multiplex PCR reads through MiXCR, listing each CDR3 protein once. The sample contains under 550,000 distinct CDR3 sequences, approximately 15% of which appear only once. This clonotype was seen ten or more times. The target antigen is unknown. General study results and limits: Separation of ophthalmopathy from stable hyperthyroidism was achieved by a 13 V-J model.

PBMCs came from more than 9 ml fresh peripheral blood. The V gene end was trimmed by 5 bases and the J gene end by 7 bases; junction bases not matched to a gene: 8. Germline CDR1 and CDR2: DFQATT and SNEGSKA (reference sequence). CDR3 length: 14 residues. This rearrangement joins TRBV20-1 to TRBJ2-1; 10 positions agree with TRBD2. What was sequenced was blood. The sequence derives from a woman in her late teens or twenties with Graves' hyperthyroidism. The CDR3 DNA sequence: TGCAGTGCTCGTATACCGGGACTAGCGAATGAGCAGTTCTTC. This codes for CSARIPGLANEQFF.